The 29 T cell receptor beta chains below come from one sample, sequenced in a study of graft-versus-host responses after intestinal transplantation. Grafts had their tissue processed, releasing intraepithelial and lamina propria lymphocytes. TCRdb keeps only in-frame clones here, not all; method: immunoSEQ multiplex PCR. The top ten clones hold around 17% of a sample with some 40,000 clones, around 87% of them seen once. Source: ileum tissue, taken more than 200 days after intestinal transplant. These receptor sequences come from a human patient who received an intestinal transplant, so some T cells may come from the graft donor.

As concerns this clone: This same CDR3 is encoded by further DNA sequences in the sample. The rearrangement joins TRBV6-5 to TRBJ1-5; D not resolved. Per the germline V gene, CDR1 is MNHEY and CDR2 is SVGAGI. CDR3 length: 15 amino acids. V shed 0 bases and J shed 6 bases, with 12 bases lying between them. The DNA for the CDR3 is TGTGCCAGCAGTTACTCAGGCAGAGAGGGTCAGCCCCAGCATTTT. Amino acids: CASSYSGREGQPQHF.

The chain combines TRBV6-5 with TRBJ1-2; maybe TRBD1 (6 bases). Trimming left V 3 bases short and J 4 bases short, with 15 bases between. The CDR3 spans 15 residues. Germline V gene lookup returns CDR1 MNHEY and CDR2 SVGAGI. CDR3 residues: CASSYQLGGPYGYTF. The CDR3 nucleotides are TGTGCCAGCAGTTATCAGCTAGGGGGTCCCTATGGCTACACCTTC.

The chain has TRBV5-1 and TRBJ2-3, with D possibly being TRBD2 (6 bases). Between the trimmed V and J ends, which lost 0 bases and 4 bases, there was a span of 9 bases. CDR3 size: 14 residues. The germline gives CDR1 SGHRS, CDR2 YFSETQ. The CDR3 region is CASSLAPGADTQYF. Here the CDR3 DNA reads TGCGCCAGCAGCTTGGCTCCGGGGGCAGATACGCAGTATTTT.

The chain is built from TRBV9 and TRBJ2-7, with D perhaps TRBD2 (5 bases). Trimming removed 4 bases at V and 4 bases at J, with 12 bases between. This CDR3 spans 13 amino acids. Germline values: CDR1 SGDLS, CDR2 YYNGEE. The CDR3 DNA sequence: TGTGCCAGCAGCCTGGGTCGGGGATACGAGCAGTACTTC. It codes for CASSLGRGYEQYF.

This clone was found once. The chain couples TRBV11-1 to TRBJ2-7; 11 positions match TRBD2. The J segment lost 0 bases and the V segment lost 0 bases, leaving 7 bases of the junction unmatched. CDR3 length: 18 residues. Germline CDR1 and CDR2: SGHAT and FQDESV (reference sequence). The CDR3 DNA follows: TGTGCCAGCAGCTTAGCTCTAGCGGGAGGCCTGAACTCCTACGAGCAGTACTTC. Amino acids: CASSLALAGGLNSYEQYF.

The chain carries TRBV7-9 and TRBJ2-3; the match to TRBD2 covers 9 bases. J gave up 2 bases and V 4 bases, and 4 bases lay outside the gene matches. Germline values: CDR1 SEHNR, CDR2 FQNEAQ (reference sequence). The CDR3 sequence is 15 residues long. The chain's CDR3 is CASSSGLASTDTQYF. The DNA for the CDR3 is TGTGCCAGCAGCTCGGGACTAGCATCCACAGATACGCAGTATTTT. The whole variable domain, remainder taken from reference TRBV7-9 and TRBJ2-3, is DTGVSQNPRHKITKRGQNVTFRCDPISEHNRLYWYRQTLGQGPEFLTYFQNEAQLEKSRLLSDRFSAERPKGSFSTLEIQRTEQGDSAMYLCASSSGLASTDTQYFGPGTRLTVL.

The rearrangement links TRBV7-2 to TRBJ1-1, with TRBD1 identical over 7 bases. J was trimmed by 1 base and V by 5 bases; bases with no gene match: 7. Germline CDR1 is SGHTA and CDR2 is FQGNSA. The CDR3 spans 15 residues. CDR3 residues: CASSTRQGRNTEAFF. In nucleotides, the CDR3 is TGTGCCAGCAGCACGCGACAGGGAAGGAACACTGAAGCTTTCTTT.

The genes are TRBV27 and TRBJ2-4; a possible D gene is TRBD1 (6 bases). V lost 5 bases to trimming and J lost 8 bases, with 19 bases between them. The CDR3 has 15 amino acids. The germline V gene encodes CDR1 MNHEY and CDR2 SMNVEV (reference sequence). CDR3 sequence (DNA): TGTGCCAGCAGTCTCGCCTTTGCTAGGGGGTACATTCAGTACTTC. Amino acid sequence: CASSLAFARGYIQYF.

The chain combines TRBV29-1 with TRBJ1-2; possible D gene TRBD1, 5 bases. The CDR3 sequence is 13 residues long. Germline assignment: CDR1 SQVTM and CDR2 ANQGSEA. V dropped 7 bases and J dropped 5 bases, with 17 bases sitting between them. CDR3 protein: CSAPQGGIYGYTF. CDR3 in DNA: TGCAGCGCCCCCCAGGGCGGCATTTATGGCTACACCTTC.

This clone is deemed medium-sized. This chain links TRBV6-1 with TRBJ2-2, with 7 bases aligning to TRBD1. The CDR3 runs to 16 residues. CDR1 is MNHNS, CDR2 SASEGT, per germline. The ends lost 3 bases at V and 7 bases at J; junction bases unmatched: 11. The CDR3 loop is CASSDSTGDSVGELFF. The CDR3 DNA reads TGTGCCAGCAGTGACAGCACAGGGGATTCTGTCGGGGAGCTGTTTTTT.

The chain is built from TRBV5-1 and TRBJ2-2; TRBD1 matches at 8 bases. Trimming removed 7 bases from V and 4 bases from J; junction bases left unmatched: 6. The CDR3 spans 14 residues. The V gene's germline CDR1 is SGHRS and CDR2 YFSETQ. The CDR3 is CASSGGGGTGELFF. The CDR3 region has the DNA TGCGCCAGCTCAGGGGGCGGTGGCACCGGGGAGCTGTTTTTT.

CDR3 sequence (DNA): TGTGCCAGCAGCAAGGACAGGGGCCCCAATCAGCCCCAGCATTTT. This encodes CASSKDRGPNQPQHF. V is TRBV7-6 and J is TRBJ1-5; the match to TRBD1 covers 9 bases. Trimming took 5 bases from V and 3 from J; bases not matched to a gene: 5. Germline V gene lookup returns CDR1 SGHVS and CDR2 FNYEAQ. The CDR3 totals 15 residues.

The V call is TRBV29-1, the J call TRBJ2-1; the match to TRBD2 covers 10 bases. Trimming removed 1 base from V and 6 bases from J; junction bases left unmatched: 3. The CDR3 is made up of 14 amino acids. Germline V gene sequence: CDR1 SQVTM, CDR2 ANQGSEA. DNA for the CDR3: TGCAGCGTTGAAGCCAGACTAGCGGGCAATGAGCAGTTCTTC. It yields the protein CSVEARLAGNEQFF.

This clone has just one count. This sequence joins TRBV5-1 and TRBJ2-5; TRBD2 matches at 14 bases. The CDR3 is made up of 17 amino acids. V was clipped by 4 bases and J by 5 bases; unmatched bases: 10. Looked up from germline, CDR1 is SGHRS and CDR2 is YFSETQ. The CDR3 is CASSPSGTSGSRETQYF. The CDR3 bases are TGCGCCAGCAGCCCGTCCGGGACTAGCGGGAGCAGGGAGACCCAGTACTTC.

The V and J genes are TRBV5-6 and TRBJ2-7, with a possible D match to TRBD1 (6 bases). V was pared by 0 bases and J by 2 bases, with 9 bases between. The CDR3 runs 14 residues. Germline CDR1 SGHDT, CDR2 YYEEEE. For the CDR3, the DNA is TGTGCCAGCAGCTTGGCAGGGGCCCCCTACGAGCAGTACTTC. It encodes CASSLAGAPYEQYF.

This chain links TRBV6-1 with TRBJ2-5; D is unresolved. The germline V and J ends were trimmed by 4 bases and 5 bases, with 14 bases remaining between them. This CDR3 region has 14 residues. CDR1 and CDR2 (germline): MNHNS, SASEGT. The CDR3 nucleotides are TGTGCCAGCAGTGGGACGTCGCTCCTTGAGACCCAGTACTTC. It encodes CASSGTSLLETQYF.

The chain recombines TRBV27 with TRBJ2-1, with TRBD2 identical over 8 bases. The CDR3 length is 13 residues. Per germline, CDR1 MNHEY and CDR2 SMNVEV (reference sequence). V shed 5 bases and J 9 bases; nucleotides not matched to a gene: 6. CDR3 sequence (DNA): TGTGCCAGCAGTGTAGCGGGAATCAGTGAGCAGTTCTTC. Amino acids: CASSVAGISEQFF.

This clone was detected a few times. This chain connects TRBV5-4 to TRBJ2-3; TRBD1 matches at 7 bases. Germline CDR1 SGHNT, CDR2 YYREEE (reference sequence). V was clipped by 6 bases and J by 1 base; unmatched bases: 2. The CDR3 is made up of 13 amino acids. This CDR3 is CASTGQGTDTQYF. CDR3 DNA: TGTGCCAGCACCGGACAGGGCACAGATACGCAGTATTTT.

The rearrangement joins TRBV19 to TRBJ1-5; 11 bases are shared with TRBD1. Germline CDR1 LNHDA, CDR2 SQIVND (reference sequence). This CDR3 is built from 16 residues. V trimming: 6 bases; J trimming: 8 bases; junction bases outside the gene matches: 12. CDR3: CASSGTGGMWSEPQHF. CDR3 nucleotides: TGTGCCAGTAGCGGGACAGGGGGGATGTGGTCTGAGCCCCAGCATTTT.

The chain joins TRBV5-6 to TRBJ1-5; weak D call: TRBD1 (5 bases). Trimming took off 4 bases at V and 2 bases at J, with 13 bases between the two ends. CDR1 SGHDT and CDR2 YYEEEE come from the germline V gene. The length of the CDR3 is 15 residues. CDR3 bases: TGTGCCAGCAGCCGATTCAGGGTGCGCAATCAGCCCCAGCATTTT. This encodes CASSRFRVRNQPQHF.

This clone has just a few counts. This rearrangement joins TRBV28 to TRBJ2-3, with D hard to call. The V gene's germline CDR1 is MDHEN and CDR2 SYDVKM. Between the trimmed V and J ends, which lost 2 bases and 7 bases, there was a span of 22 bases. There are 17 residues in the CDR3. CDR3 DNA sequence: TGTGCCAGCAGTTTACCCCCCCAGGACCCACAACCCCATACGCAGTATTTT. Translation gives CASSLPPQDPQPHTQYF.

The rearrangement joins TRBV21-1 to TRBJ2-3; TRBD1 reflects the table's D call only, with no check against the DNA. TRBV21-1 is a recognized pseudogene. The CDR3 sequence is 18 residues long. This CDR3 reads CASSKETSGQGSTDTQYF. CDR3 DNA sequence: TGTGCCAGCAGCAAAGAAACTTCGGGACAGGGCTCTACAGATACGCAGTATTTT.

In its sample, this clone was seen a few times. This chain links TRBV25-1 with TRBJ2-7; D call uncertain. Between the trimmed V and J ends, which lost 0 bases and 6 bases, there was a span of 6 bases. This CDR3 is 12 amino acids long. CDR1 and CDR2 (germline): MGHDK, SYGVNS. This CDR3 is CASSEYDLEQYF. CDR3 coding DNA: TGTGCCAGCAGTGAATACGACCTCGAGCAGTACTTC.

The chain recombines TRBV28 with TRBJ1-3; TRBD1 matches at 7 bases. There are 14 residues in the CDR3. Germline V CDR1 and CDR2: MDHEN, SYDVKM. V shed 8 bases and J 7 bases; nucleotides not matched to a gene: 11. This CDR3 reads CASLTSGQANTIYF. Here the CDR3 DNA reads TGTGCCAGCCTGACCTCCGGACAGGCGAACACCATATATTTT.

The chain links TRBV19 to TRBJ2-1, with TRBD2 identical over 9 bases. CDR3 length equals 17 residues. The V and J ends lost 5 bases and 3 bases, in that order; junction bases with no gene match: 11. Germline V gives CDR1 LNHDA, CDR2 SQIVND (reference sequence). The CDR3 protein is CASSEAGGPTYYNEQFF. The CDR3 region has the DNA TGTGCCAGTAGTGAGGCGGGAGGGCCAACCTACTACAATGAGCAGTTCTTC.

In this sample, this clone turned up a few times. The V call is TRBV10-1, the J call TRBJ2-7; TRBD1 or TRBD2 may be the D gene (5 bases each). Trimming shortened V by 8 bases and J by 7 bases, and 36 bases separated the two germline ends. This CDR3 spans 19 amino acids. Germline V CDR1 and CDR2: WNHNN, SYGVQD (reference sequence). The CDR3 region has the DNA TGCGCCAGCCCAATCTCAGGGATGATGTGGCAGATCAAACTAGAGGAGCAGTACTTC. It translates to CASPISGMMWQIKLEEQYF.

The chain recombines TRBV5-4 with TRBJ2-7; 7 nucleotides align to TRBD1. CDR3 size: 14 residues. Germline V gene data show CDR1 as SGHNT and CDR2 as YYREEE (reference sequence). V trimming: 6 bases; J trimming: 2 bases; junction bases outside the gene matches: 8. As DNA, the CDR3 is TGTGCCAGCACCATACAGGGGCCCCCCTACGAGCAGTACTTC. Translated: CASTIQGPPYEQYF.

CDR3 protein: CASSYSIPTGNLGYTF. CDR3 in DNA: TGTGCCAGCAGTTACTCGATCCCGACAGGGAACCTCGGCTACACCTTC. The rearrangement uses TRBV6-5 and TRBJ1-2, with 7 bases identical to TRBD1. V shed 0 bases, J shed 8 bases, and the junction held 12 bases outside the gene matches. Germline-derived CDR1 and CDR2 are MNHEY and SVGAGI. The CDR3 spans 16 residues.

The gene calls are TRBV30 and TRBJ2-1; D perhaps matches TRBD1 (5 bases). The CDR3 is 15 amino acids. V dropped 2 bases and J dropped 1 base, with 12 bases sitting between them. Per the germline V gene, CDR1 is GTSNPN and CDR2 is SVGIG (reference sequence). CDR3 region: CAWSKGHPSYNEQFF. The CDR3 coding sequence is TGTGCCTGGAGTAAGGGGCACCCGTCCTACAATGAGCAGTTCTTC. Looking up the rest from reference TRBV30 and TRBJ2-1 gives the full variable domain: SQTIHQWPATLVQPVGSPLSLECTVEGTSNPNLYWYRQAAGRGLQLLFYSVGIGQISSEVPQNLSASRPQDRQFILSSKKLLLSDSGFYLCAWSKGHPSYNEQFFGPGTRLTVL.